Below, 29 T cell receptor beta chains from the same sample are listed, as sequenced in a study of T cell responses to AZD1222 COVID-19 vaccine. The method was immunoSEQ multiplex PCR; TCRdb's version includes in-frame clones alone and lacks a portion of them. The sample lists approximately 100,000 clones, more than 90% seen once, with 2.2% in the top ten. Sequences were derived from peripheral blood, sampled on day 0 of AZD1222 vaccination. These receptors originate from an adult in good health.

This chain connects TRBV5-6 to TRBJ1-6; D is possibly TRBD1 (6 bases). Germline assignment: CDR1 SGHDT and CDR2 YYEEEE. The CDR3 runs to 16 residues. V was trimmed by 3 bases and J by 8 bases, leaving 18 bases between them. For the CDR3, the DNA is TGTGCCAGCAGCTCCGAACCAGGGGTAGGTCATTCACCCCTCCACTTT. It is translated as CASSSEPGVGHSPLHF.

J is TRBJ1-2 and V is TRBV6-5; D unresolved. This CDR3 has 13 residues. Trimming shortened V by 6 bases and J by 0 bases, and 8 bases separated the two germline ends. The germline V gene encodes CDR1 MNHEY and CDR2 SVGAGI. CDR3 amino acids: CASSLHTNYGYTF. The CDR3 DNA follows: TGTGCCAGCAGCCTACATACTAACTATGGCTACACCTTC.

The rearrangement uses TRBV14 and TRBJ1-2, with TRBD1 as a possible D gene (6 bases). Germline V gives CDR1 SGHDN, CDR2 FVKESK. Deletions cut 1 base from V and 4 bases from J, with 10 bases between. The CDR3 loop spans 14 amino acids. The CDR3 is CASSQARGGYGYTF. The CDR3 DNA reads TGTGCCAGCAGCCAAGCGAGGGGGGGCTATGGCTACACCTTC.

This clone occurred once. The chain uses TRBV7-6 and TRBJ2-5; 9 bases line up with TRBD2. The CDR3 loop spans 15 amino acids. Germline V gives CDR1 SGHVS, CDR2 FNYEAQ. V was pared by 7 bases and J by 5 bases, with 11 bases of the junction left unmatched. The CDR3 nucleotides read TGTGCCAGCAAGGGGCTAGCGGGGAGCGGGGAGACCCAGTACTTC. It encodes CASKGLAGSGETQYF.

The J gene is TRBJ1-2, the V gene TRBV7-9, with D possibly being TRBD1 (5 bases). The CDR3 loop spans 13 amino acids. Germline values: CDR1 SEHNR, CDR2 FQNEAQ (reference sequence). V was cut by 2 bases and J by 4 bases, with 8 bases left in between. The CDR3 nucleotides are TGTGCCAGCAGCTTAAATGGGGGCTATGGCTACACCTTC. It specifies CASSLNGGYGYTF.

The chain recombines TRBV19 with TRBJ2-5; D not certain. CDR3 length equals 16 residues. CDR1 is LNHDA and CDR2 is SQIVND in the germline V gene (reference sequence). V shed 0 bases and J shed 5 bases, with 16 bases lying between them. CDR3 DNA sequence: TGTGCCAGTAGTATAGATCCTGATGTTGGGTTGGAGACCCAGTACTTC. This codes for CASSIDPDVGLETQYF.

This rearrangement joins TRBV2 to TRBJ2-3; D not resolved. V lost 6 bases, J lost 4 bases, and 8 bases lay in between. CDR1 is SNHLY, CDR2 FYNNEI, per germline. The CDR3 contains 12 residues. CDR3 in amino acids: CASRKQADTQYF. The DNA of the CDR3 is TGTGCCAGCAGGAAACAAGCAGATACGCAGTATTTT.

The chain has TRBV6-5 and TRBJ1-1, with D unresolved. The CDR3 is 10 residues long. Germline CDR1 and CDR2: MNHEY and SVGAGI. Trimming stripped 11 bases from V and 7 bases from J, with 11 bases between. CDR3 nucleotides: TGTGCCGCCGGGATGGTTGAAGCTTTCTTT. Its protein is CAAGMVEAFF.

The DNA for the CDR3 is TGTGCCAGCAGCGTGGGGGTAGGGGAGACCCAGTACTTC. Translated, it gives CASSVGVGETQYF. The chain recombines TRBV11-3 with TRBJ2-5; D might be TRBD1 or TRBD2, each matching 5 bases. Deletions cut 5 bases from V and 5 bases from J, with 12 bases between. Looked up from germline, CDR1 is SGHNT and CDR2 is YENEEA. The CDR3 runs to 13 residues.

The chain is built from TRBV7-3 and TRBJ2-1; TRBD2 matches 11 bases. This CDR3 comprises 14 residues. Per the germline V gene, CDR1 is SGHTA and CDR2 is FQGTGA. V lost 4 bases and J lost 7; bases outside the gene matches: 3. The DNA of the CDR3 is TGTGCCAGCAGCTCCGGGACTAGCGGAAATGAGCAGTTCTTC. Amino acids: CASSSGTSGNEQFF. Full variable domain (rest looked up from reference TRBV7-3 and TRBJ2-1): GAGVSQTPSNKVTEKGKYVELRCDPISGHTALYWYRQSLGQGPEFLIYFQGTGAADDSGLPNDRFFAVRPEGSVSTLKIQRTERGDSAVYLCASSSGTSGNEQFFGPGTRLTVL.

The chain recombines TRBV25-1 with TRBJ1-1; D gene ambiguous. From germline, CDR1 is MGHDK and CDR2 SYGVNS. Trimming removed 3 bases from V and 2 bases from J, with 10 bases in between. The CDR3 consists of 14 residues. The CDR3 DNA is TGTGCCAGCAGTGATTCCGGATTTAACACTGAAGCTTTCTTT. This encodes CASSDSGFNTEAFF.

The rearrangement links TRBV24-1 to TRBJ1-5, with a tentative D call TRBD1 (5 bases). The CDR3 is 13 amino acids. V lost 4 bases, J lost 6 bases, and 9 bases lay in between. Germline CDR1 reads KGHDR; CDR2 reads SFDVKD. The CDR3 sequence: CATSEGDPQPQHF. The CDR3 DNA reads TGTGCCACCAGTGAAGGGGATCCTCAGCCCCAGCATTTT.

The chain couples TRBV2 to TRBJ1-1; D ambiguous. Trimming took 5 bases from V and 5 from J, leaving 3 bases between them. The CDR3 totals 10 residues. Germline V lookup: CDR1 SNHLY, CDR2 FYNNEI. The CDR3 DNA reads TGTGCCAGCAGTCGGACTGAAGCTTTCTTT. This codes for CASSRTEAFF.

This clone was seen a handful of times. This sequence joins TRBV2 and TRBJ2-7, with a weak D call TRBD1 (5 bases). V gave up 4 bases and J gave up 2 bases, with 12 bases separating them. The germline V gene has CDR1 SNHLY and CDR2 FYNNEI. CDR3 length: 14 residues. The chain's CDR3 is CASSVQGGAYEQYF. CDR3 in DNA: TGTGCCAGCAGTGTTCAGGGTGGGGCCTACGAGCAGTACTTC.

The chain has TRBV6-1 and TRBJ1-1; 8 bases line up with TRBD1. V lost 4 bases to trimming and J lost 2 bases; unmatched junction nucleotides: 15. Germline V lookup: CDR1 MNHNS, CDR2 SASEGT. The CDR3 consists of 18 residues. The CDR3 loop is CASSGQTGAPRLNTEAFF. The CDR3 DNA reads as TGTGCCAGCAGTGGACAGACAGGGGCGCCGAGATTAAACACTGAAGCTTTCTTT.

V usage is TRBV5-4 and J usage is TRBJ1-2; D is possibly TRBD1 (6 bases). Germline CDR1 and CDR2: SGHNT and YYREEE (reference sequence). The CDR3 sequence is 16 residues long. V lost 0 bases, J lost 1 base, and 13 bases lay in between. The CDR3 sequence: CASSLAGGPNNYGYTF. CDR3 coding DNA: TGTGCCAGCAGCTTGGCTGGGGGGCCTAATAACTATGGCTACACCTTC.

The chain has TRBV19 and TRBJ1-1; D is unclear. Germline V CDR1 and CDR2: LNHDA, SQIVND (reference sequence). The V gene lost 3 bases and the J gene lost 6 bases, with 11 bases spanning the gap. This CDR3 comprises 13 residues. CDR3 nucleotides: TGTGCCAGTAGTATGCGCCGTACTTCTGAAGCTTTCTTT. Translating it yields CASSMRRTSEAFF.

This clone was observed a single time. V and J are TRBV6-2 or TRBV6-3 and TRBJ1-6, with 7 positions matching TRBD1. From germline, CDR1 is MNHEY and CDR2 SVGEGT. CDR3 length: 15 residues. The V segment lost 6 bases and the J segment 10 bases; nucleotides outside the gene matches: 12. The CDR3 protein is CASSPRQGLLSPLHF. The CDR3 DNA follows: TGTGCCAGCAGCCCACGACAGGGTTTGTTGTCACCCCTCCACTTT.

This clone has only one observation. J is TRBJ1-1 and V is TRBV7-2; D remains ambiguous. Per germline, CDR1 SGHTA and CDR2 FQGNSA. This CDR3 comprises 14 residues. The V end lost 2 bases, the J end lost 0 bases, and 7 bases lay between the germline ends. The CDR3 region is CASSLQGLNTEAFF. The CDR3 bases are TGTGCCAGCAGCTTACAAGGGTTGAACACTGAAGCTTTCTTT.

V gene TRBV29-1 combines with J gene TRBJ2-3, with unresolved D. The CDR3 has 12 residues. Germline assignment: CDR1 SQVTM and CDR2 ANQGSEA. V was pared by 5 bases and J by 2 bases, with 8 bases between. CDR3 sequence: CSVLATTDTQYF. As DNA, the CDR3 is TGCAGCGTTCTTGCGACCACAGATACGCAGTATTTT.

This chain links TRBV30 with TRBJ2-2; maybe TRBD2 (5 bases). Trimming stripped 0 bases from V and 6 bases from J, with 20 bases between. The CDR3 spans 17 residues. Germline assignment: CDR1 GTSNPN and CDR2 SVGIG (reference sequence). CDR3 in amino acids: CAWSVPYSGFSAGELFF. CDR3 bases: TGTGCCTGGAGTGTACCGTATTCGGGGTTTTCAGCCGGGGAGCTGTTTTTT.

The gene calls are TRBV6-2 or TRBV6-3 and TRBJ2-5; 10 nucleotides align to TRBD1. Germline CDR1 is MNHEY and CDR2 is SVGEGT. This CDR3 has 19 residues. Trimming took 2 bases from V and 10 from J; bases not matched to a gene: 22. The CDR3 nucleotides read TGTGCCAGCAGTTACACGAATATGCCGCTGGGGACAGGGGACAATGTCCAGTACTTC. Its translation: CASSYTNMPLGTGDNVQYF.

This chain links TRBV18 with TRBJ1-1; TRBD1 matches 7 bases. Germline CDR1 reads KGHSH; CDR2 reads LQKENI. The junction had 4 bases not matched to a gene; V was cut back by 10 bases and J by 5 bases. This CDR3 contains 11 residues. The CDR3: CATQGVTEAFF. The DNA of the CDR3 is TGTGCCACCCAGGGGGTTACTGAAGCTTTCTTT.

V and J are TRBV30 and TRBJ2-1; the D is unclear. This CDR3 has 13 residues. Germline loops: CDR1 GTSNPN, CDR2 SVGIG (reference sequence). Trimming took 3 bases from V and 10 from J, leaving 16 bases between them. The CDR3 DNA sequence: TGTGCCTGGAGCCTAGAGGTTGTATCGGAGCAGTTCTTC. Translating gives CAWSLEVVSEQFF. Together with reference TRBV30 and TRBJ2-1, the CDR3 gives the full variable domain: SQTIHQWPATLVQPVGSPLSLECTVEGTSNPNLYWYRQAAGRGLQLLFYSVGIGQISSEVPQNLSASRPQDRQFILSSKKLLLSDSGFYLCAWSLEVVSEQFFGPGTRLTVL.

The chain has TRBV10-3 and TRBJ1-2; D gene ambiguous. Germline CDR1 ENHRY, CDR2 SYGVKD. The CDR3 sequence is 13 residues long. Trimming took 4 bases from V and 4 from J, leaving 10 bases between them. The CDR3 bases are TGTGCCATCAGTGCTGGGGAACCCTATGGCTACACCTTC. Translating it yields CAISAGEPYGYTF.

The CDR3 here is CATSMFEKLFF. CDR3 bases: TGTGCCACCAGCATGTTTGAAAAACTGTTTTTT. This chain uses TRBV15 with TRBJ1-4; no definite D call. Germline V lookup: CDR1 LNHNV, CDR2 YYDKDF (reference sequence). There are 11 residues in the CDR3. V was clipped by 4 bases and J by 7 bases, with 4 bases between them.

This sequence joins TRBV2 and TRBJ2-2; 11 bases align to TRBD2. CDR1 and CDR2 (germline): SNHLY, FYNNEI. CDR3 length equals 15 residues. The junction had 7 bases not matched to a gene; V was cut back by 7 bases and J by 6 bases. The CDR3 loop is CASILLAGGSGELFF. Written as DNA, the CDR3 is TGTGCCAGCATCCTCCTAGCGGGAGGCTCCGGGGAGCTGTTTTTT.

In DNA, the CDR3 is TGCAGTGCTAGTCTGGGGAGCTCCTACAATGAGCAGTTCTTC. This gives the protein CSASLGSSYNEQFF. The rearrangement links TRBV20-1 to TRBJ2-1; a possible D gene is TRBD2 (5 bases). This CDR3 has 14 amino acids. Germline V gene data show CDR1 as DFQATT and CDR2 as SNEGSKA (reference sequence). The V end was cut by 3 bases, the J end by 0 bases, with 9 bases between.

The chain carries TRBV28 and TRBJ2-7; no clear D. Germline CDR1 is MDHEN and CDR2 is SYDVKM. This CDR3 has 12 amino acids. Trimming took off 6 bases at V and 2 bases at J, with 8 bases between the two ends. The chain's CDR3 is CASREFPYEQYF. DNA of the CDR3: TGTGCCAGCAGAGAATTCCCCTACGAGCAGTACTTC. Based on the CDR3 plus reference TRBV28 and TRBJ2-7, the full variable domain is DVKVTQSSRYLVKRTGEKVFLECVQDMDHENMFWYRQDPGLGLRLIYFSYDVKMKEKGDIPEGYSVSREKKERFSLILESASTNQTSMYLCASREFPYEQYFGPGTRLTVT.